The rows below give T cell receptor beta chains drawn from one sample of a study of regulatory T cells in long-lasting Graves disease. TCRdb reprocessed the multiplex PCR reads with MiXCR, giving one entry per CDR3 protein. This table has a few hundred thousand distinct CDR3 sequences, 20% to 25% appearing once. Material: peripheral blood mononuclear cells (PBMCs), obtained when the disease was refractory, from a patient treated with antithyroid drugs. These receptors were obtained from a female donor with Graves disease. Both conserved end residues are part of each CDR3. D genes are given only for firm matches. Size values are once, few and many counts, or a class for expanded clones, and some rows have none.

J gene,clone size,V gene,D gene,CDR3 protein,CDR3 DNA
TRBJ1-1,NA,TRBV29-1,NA,CSVDPLPSPDRTNTEAFF,TGCAGCGTTGACCCACTCCCGTCCCCCGACAGGACGAACACTGAAGCTTTCTTT
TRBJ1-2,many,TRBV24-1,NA,CATSVGPNYGYTF,TGTGCCACCAGTGTTGGACCTAACTATGGCTACACCTTC
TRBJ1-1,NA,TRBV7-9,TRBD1,CASSPVQGAGTEAFF,TGTGCCAGCAGCCCCGTACAGGGGGCGGGCACTGAAGCTTTCTTT
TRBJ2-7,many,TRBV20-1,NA,CSAREGGYEQYF,TGCAGTGCTAGGGAAGGAGGATACGAGCAGTACTTC
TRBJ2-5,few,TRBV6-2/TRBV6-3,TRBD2,CASRTSPGGETQYF,TGTGCCAGCAGGACTAGCCCGGGGGGAGAGACCCAGTACTTC
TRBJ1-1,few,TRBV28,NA,CASSISTEAAFF,TGTGCCAGCAGCATCTCTACAGAGGCAGCTTTCTTT
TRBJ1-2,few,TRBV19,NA,CASSQGHYGYTF,TGTGCCAGTAGTCAGGGGCACTATGGCTACACCTTC
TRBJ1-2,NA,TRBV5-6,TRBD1,CASTLGQGGNYGYTF,TGTGCCAGCACCTTGGGACAGGGGGGTAACTATGGCTACACCTTC
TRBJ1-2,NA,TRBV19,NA,CASSMPGPYGYTF,TGTGCCAGTAGTATGCCAGGGCCCTATGGCTACACCTTC
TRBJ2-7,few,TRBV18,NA,CASSPVGSYEQYF,TGTGCCAGCTCACCAGTCGGCTCCTACGAGCAGTACTTC
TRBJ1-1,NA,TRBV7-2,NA,CASSLEAGTGGTEALF,TGTGCCAGCAGCTTAGAGGCGGGGACGGGTGGCACTGAAGCTCTCTTT
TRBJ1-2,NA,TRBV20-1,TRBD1,CSARPPRDRGKEVYGYTF,TGCAGTGCTAGACCTCCCCGGGACAGGGGGAAAGAAGTCTATGGCTACACCTTC
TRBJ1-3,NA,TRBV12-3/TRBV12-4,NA,CASALGHSGNTIYF,TGTGCCAGCGCTCTGGGACACTCTGGAAACACCATATATTTT
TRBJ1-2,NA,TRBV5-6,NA,CASSSNVGYTF,TGTGCCAGCAGCTCCAACGTGGGCTACACCTTC
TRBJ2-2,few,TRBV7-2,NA,CASSLQGRRRANTGELFF,TGTGCCAGCAGCTTACAGGGTCGTAGACGGGCGAACACCGGGGAGCTGTTTTTT
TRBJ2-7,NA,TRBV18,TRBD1,CASSPISQGAMYEQYF,TGTGCCAGCTCACCAATTTCCCAGGGGGCGATGTACGAGCAGTACTTC
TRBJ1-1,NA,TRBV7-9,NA,CASSLDGFTEAFF,TGTGCCAGCAGCCTCGACGGGTTCACTGAAGCTTTCTTT
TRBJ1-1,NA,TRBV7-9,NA,CASSLTGRDTEAFF,TGTGCCAGCAGCTTAACAGGGCGAGACACTGAAGCTTTCTTT
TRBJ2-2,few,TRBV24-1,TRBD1,CATSDLGQGIANTGELFF,TGTGCCACCAGTGACCTGGGACAGGGTATTGCGAACACCGGGGAGCTGTTTTTT
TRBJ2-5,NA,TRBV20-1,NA,CSAREGRSPRGTQYF,TGCAGTGCTAGAGAGGGTAGAAGCCCCCGGGGGACCCAGTACTTC
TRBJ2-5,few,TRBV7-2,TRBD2,CASQWTSGNMETQYF,TGTGCCAGCCAATGGACTAGCGGGAATATGGAGACCCAGTACTTC
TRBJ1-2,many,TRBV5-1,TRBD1,CASSAGGAVGYTF,TGCGCCAGCAGCGCAGGGGGCGCGGTTGGCTACACCTTC
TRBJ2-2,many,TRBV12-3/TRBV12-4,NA,CASSLPWTNTGELFF,TGTGCCAGCAGTCTCCCCTGGACCAACACCGGGGAGCTGTTTTTT
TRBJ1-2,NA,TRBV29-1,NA,CSVEGGTRSNYGYTF,TGCAGCGTTGAAGGCGGGACAAGGAGTAACTATGGCTACACCTTC
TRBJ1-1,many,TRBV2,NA,CASRRQPTDTEAFF,TGTGCCAGCAGGAGACAGCCAACTGACACTGAAGCTTTCTTT
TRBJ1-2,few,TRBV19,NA,CASSIAGAGGYTF,TGTGCCAGTAGTATCGCCGGAGCTGGGGGCTACACCTTC
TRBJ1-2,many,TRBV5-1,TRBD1,CASSVTGDYGYTF,TGCGCCAGCAGCGTTACAGGGGACTATGGCTACACCTTC
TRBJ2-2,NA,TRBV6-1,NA,CASSARVGTGELFF,TGTGCCAGCAGCGCTAGGGTAGGCACCGGGGAGCTGTTTTTT
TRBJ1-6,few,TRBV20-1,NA,CSARSRVNSPLHF,TGCAGTGCTAGAAGCAGGGTTAATTCACCCCTCCACTTT
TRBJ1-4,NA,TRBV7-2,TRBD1,CASSSGQGVIEKLFF,TGTGCCAGCAGCTCGGGACAGGGGGTAATTGAAAAACTGTTTTTT
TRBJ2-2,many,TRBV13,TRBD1,CASSWGQRGELFF,TGTGCCAGCAGCTGGGGACAGCGCGGGGAGCTGTTTTTT
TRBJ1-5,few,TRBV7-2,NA,CASSLVADSNQPQHF,TGTGCCAGCAGCTTAGTGGCAGATAGCAATCAGCCCCAGCATTTT
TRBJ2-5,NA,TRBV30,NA,CAWGVKETQYF,TGTGCCTGGGGAGTAAAAGAGACCCAGTACTTC
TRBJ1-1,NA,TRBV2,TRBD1,CASRADRGGTEAFF,TGTGCCAGCAGGGCGGACAGGGGGGGTACTGAAGCTTTCTTT
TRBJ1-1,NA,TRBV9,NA,CASSEEQGATEAFF,TGTGCCAGCAGCGAAGAACAGGGTGCCACTGAAGCTTTCTTT
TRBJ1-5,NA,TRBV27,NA,CASSLWQGAGQPQHF,TGTGCCAGCAGTTTATGGCAAGGGGCCGGGCAGCCCCAGCATTTT
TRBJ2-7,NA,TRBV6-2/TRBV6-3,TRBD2,CASSYTIGAARIGTSSYEQYF,TGTGCCAGCAGTTACACTATTGGGGCGGCACGGATTGGGACTAGCTCCTACGAGCAGTACTTC
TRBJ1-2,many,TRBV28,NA,CASSLLWTVDYGYTF,TGTGCCAGCAGTTTACTCTGGACAGTAGACTATGGCTACACCTTC
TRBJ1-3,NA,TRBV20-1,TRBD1,CSAVNRGSGNTIYF,TGCAGTGCTGTAAACAGGGGGTCAGGAAACACCATATATTTT
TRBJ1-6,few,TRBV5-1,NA,CASSLDGSSLYNSPLHF,TGCGCCAGCAGCTTGGATGGCTCCTCTCTTTATAATTCACCCCTCCACTTT
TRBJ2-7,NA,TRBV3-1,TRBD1,CASSPRDRKVYEQYF,TGTGCCAGCAGCCCGAGGGACAGGAAGGTGTACGAGCAGTACTTC
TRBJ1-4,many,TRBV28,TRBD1,CASSLQGAEKLFF,TGTGCCAGCAGTCTTCAGGGGGCTGAAAAACTGTTTTTT
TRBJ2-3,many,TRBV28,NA,CASKSALGGTDTQYF,TGTGCCAGCAAGAGCGCTCTTGGAGGCACAGATACGCAGTATTTT
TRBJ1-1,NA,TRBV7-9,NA,CASSLGGSGTEAFF,TGTGCCAGCAGCTTAGGTGGGTCAGGCACTGAAGCTTTCTTT
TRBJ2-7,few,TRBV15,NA,CATSRSSGIVSYEQYF,TGTGCCACCAGCAGAAGCTCAGGGATCGTATCCTACGAGCAGTACTTC
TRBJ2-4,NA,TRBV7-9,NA,CASSFFGGNIQYF,TGTGCCAGCAGCTTCTTTGGGGGAAACATTCAGTACTTC
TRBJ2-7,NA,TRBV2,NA,CASSETPYEQYF,TGTGCCAGCAGTGAAACGCCCTACGAGCAGTACTTC
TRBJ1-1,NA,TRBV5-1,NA,CASSTWTNTEAFF,TGCGCCAGCAGCACTTGGACAAACACTGAAGCTTTCTTT
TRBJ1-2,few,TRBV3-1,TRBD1,CASSQAGQGAVGYTF,TGTGCCAGCAGCCAAGCGGGACAGGGGGCGGTTGGCTACACCTTC
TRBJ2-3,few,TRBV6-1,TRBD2,CASSTLRGTSGSTDTQYF,TGTGCCAGCAGTACACTGCGGGGGACTAGCGGGAGCACAGATACGCAGTATTTT
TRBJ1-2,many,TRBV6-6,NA,CASSYSSTTAELNYGYTF,TGTGCCAGCAGTTACTCGTCCACTACAGCGGAACTTAACTATGGCTACACCTTC
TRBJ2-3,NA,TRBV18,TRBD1,CASSPYMGQGSTDTQYF,TGTGCCAGCTCACCCTATATGGGACAGGGAAGCACAGATACGCAGTATTTT
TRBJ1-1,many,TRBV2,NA,CASSRDNTEAFF,TGTGCCAGCAGCAGGGATAACACTGAAGCTTTCTTT
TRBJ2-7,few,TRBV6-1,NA,CASSEGTARYEQYF,TGTGCCAGCAGTGAAGGGACAGCCCGTTACGAGCAGTACTTC
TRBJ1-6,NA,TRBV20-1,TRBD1,CSARTGTDNSPLHF,TGCAGTGCTAGAACCGGGACAGATAATTCACCCCTCCACTTT
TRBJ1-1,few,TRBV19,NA,CASKPGRVNTEAFF,TGTGCCAGTAAACCGGGACGGGTGAACACTGAAGCTTTCTTT
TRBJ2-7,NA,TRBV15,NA,CATSRGGAVIIYEQYF,TGTGCCACCAGCAGAGGGGGGGCGGTAATCATCTACGAGCAGTACTTC